What follows are 8 T cell receptor beta chains derived from one specimen sequenced in a study of cytomegalovirus exposure and HLA in healthy donors. Vbeta (60) and Jbeta (13) primers were used in the PCR. Repertoires were generated with immunoSEQ multiplex PCR, while TCRdb's copy carries only in-frame clones and drops some. The sample includes roughly 200,000 clones, around 77% of them seen just once. What was sequenced was PBMCs. The source of these receptors is a woman in her twenties or thirties in good health and CMV-seronegative.

This chain connects TRBV13 to TRBJ2-3, with D possibly matching TRBD2 (7 bases). Germline-derived CDR1 and CDR2 are PRHDT and FYEKMQ (reference sequence). With 0 bases removed from V and 7 bases from J, the gap between germline ends came to 11 bases. This CDR3 is 14 amino acids long. The CDR3 protein is CASSLGRGGNTQYF. The CDR3 DNA sequence: TGTGCCAGCAGCTTAGGCAGGGGAGGGAATACGCAGTATTTT.

V is TRBV7-7 and J is TRBJ1-3; tentatively, D is TRBD1 (5 bases). The V gene's germline CDR1 is SSHAT and CDR2 FNYEAQ (reference sequence). The CDR3 is 17 residues long. Trimming stripped 4 bases from V and 0 bases from J, with 16 bases between. CDR3 residues: CASSWLTGLNSGNTIYF. CDR3 bases: TGTGCCAGCAGCTGGCTAACGGGACTTAACTCTGGAAACACCATATATTTT.

The chain links TRBV5-1 to TRBJ1-1; a weak D match, TRBD1 (6 bases). Trimming removed 0 bases at V and 7 bases at J, with 16 bases between. The germline CDR1 and CDR2 sequences are SGHRS and YFSETQ. The CDR3 is 15 residues long. DNA for the CDR3: TGCGCCAGCAGCTTGGAATTTGGGGACACGGGTGAAGCTTTCTTT. Its protein product is CASSLEFGDTGEAFF.

Written as DNA, the CDR3 is TGTGCCAGTATGGACAGGGACACTGAAGCTTTCTTT. Translation gives CASMDRDTEAFF. This sequence joins TRBV19 and TRBJ1-1; the match to TRBD1 covers 8 bases. J lost 3 bases, V lost 7 bases, and 1 base had no gene match. Germline V gene data show CDR1 as LNHDA and CDR2 as SQIVND (reference sequence). The CDR3 consists of 12 residues.

The chain employs TRBV6-5 and TRBJ2-7; 9 nucleotides match TRBD2. Germline CDR1 MNHEY, CDR2 SVGAGI. Unmatched junction bases numbered 3, after V lost 0 bases and J lost 0 bases. CDR3 length equals 16 residues. The CDR3, as DNA: TGTGCCAGCAGTTACTCGAAACTAGCGGGCTCCTACGAGCAGTACTTC. This sequence encodes CASSYSKLAGSYEQYF.

This chain uses TRBV7-3 with TRBJ1-2; no reliable D call. The germline V gene encodes CDR1 SGHTA and CDR2 FQGTGA. The CDR3 runs 13 residues. The V and J ends lost 4 bases and 0 bases respectively, with 6 bases between them. The CDR3 loop is CASSSGTNYGYTF. The CDR3 nucleotides read TGTGCCAGCAGCTCCGGGACTAACTATGGCTACACCTTC.

The rearrangement uses TRBV2 and TRBJ2-7, with TRBD1 as a possible D gene (5 bases). The V gene lost 7 bases and the J gene lost 5 bases, with 18 bases spanning the gap. The CDR3 loop spans 14 amino acids. Looked up from germline, CDR1 is SNHLY and CDR2 is FYNNEI. CDR3 DNA sequence: TGTGCCAGCACCTACTCCACAGGTATCAACGAGCAGTACTTC. Protein: CASTYSTGINEQYF.

The J gene is TRBJ2-2, the V gene TRBV11-3; the D gene is possibly TRBD1 (5 bases). Per the germline V gene, CDR1 is SGHNT and CDR2 is YENEEA. Trimming left V 1 base short and J 4 bases short, with 10 bases between. The CDR3 contains 15 residues. The CDR3 sequence: CASSLAGSGTGELFF. DNA of the CDR3: TGTGCCAGCAGCTTAGCAGGGTCGGGCACCGGGGAGCTGTTTTTT. The variable domain in full, with the rest retrieved from reference TRBV11-3 and TRBJ2-2, is EAGVVQSPRYKIIEKKQPVAFWCNPISGHNTLYWYLQNLGQGPELLIRYENEEAVDDSQLPKDRFSAERLKGVDSTLKIQPAELGDSAVYLCASSLAGSGTGELFFGEGSRLTVL.